This entry describes one T cell receptor (beta chain). Roughly 0.45 to 1 ug RNA was reverse transcribed with random hexamers. One entry per CDR3 protein, called by TCRdb with MiXCR from the immunoSEQ multiplex PCR reads. This sample has around 80,000 distinct CDR3 sequences; approximately 96% occur once, and the top ten carry roughly 0.45%. This sample stems from a study of CD8 T cells in Susac syndrome. Germline CDR1 reads DFQATT; CDR2 reads SNEGSKA (reference sequence). Trimming took off 3 bases at V and 0 bases at J, with 18 bases between the two ends. The CDR3 covers 17 residues. The sequence came from a human donor with Susac syndrome. J is TRBJ1-5 and V is TRBV20-1; perhaps TRBD1 as D (6 bases). The sample consisted of CD8+ T cells from PBMCs. CDR3 residues: CSASPPTGAYSNQPQHF. CDR3 in DNA: TGCAGTGCTAGTCCCCCGACAGGAGCTTATAGCAATCAGCCCCAGCATTTT.